In its sample, the clone carrying this T cell receptor beta chain was seen a few times. A much larger clone lies one base from this, so it may be a read error. The data derive from a study of T cells in Graves' hyperthyroidism and ophthalmopathy. Researchers amplified the TCR beta CDR3 regions from RNA transcripts. A set of HTBI primers served as the primers for a first-round RT-PCR of the TCR CDR3. TCRdb analysed the multiplex PCR reads with MiXCR anew, one entry per CDR3 protein. The sample includes approximately 590,000 distinct CDR3 sequences, 15% to 19% of them seen just once. The CDR3 is made up of 18 amino acids. Germline V gives CDR1 SQVTM, CDR2 ANQGSEA.

V is TRBV29-1 and J is TRBJ2-1; 11 positions match TRBD1. The specimen was blood. The sequence derives from a woman aged 25 to 39 with Graves' hyperthyroidism. The CDR3 is CSVETRTGGIRSYNERFF. The CDR3 DNA reads as TGCAGCGTTGAAACAAGGACAGGGGGCATCCGCTCCTACAATGAGCGGTTCTTC.